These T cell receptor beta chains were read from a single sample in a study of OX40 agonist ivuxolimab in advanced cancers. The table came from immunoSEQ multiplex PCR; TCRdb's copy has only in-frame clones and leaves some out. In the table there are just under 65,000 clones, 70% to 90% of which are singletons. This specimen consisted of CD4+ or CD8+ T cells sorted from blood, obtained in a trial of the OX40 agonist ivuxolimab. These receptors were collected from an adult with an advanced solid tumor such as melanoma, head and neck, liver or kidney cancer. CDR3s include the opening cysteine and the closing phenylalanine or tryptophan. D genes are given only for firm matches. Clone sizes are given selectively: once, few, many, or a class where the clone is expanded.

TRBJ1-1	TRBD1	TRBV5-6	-	TGTGCCAGCAGCACGACGACAGGGGGGAACACTGAAGCTTTCTTT	CASSTTTGGNTEAFF
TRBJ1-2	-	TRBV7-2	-	TGTGCCAGCAGCTCACTCGACGGCTACACCTTC	CASSSLDGYTF
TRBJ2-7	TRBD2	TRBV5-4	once	TGTGCCAGCAGCGTGGGACTAGCGGGCGGGATATACGAGCAGTACTTC	CASSVGLAGGIYEQYF
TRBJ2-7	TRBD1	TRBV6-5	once	TGTGCCAGCCGACGGACAGGGTTTATCTACGAGCAGTACTTC	CASRRTGFIYEQYF
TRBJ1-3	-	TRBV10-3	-	TGTGCCATCAGGGGGACACCCTTGAGCTCTGGAAACACCATATATTTT	CAIRGTPLSSGNTIYF
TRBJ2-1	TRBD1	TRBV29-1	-	TGCAGCGTTCGAAGGGACAGATCCTACAATGAGCAGTTCTTC	CSVRRDRSYNEQFF
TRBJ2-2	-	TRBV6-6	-	TGTGCCAGCAGTTTTAGGGCGGACACCGGGGAGCTGTTTTTT	CASSFRADTGELFF
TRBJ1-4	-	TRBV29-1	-	TGCAGCGTTGGGACCTCAAATGAAAAACTGTTTTTT	CSVGTSNEKLFF
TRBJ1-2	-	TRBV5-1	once	TGCGCCAGCAGCCCCGGACACTATGGCTACACCTTC	CASSPGHYGYTF
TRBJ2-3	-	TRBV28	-	TGTGCCAGCAGTCCGGAGTGGGATACGCAGTATTTT	CASSPEWDTQYF
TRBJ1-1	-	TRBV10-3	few	TGTGCCATCACAAGGCAAATTGGGAACACTGAAGCTTTCTTT	CAITRQIGNTEAFF
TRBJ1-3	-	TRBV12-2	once	TGTGCAAGTCGCCGCACTTTCTCTGGAAACACCATATATTTT	CASRRTFSGNTIYF
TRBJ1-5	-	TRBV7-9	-	TGTGCCAGCAGCTTACACGGGGTGGACAATCAGCCCCAGCATTTT	CASSLHGVDNQPQHF
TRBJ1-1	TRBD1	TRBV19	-	TGTGCCAGTACCAGGGGGCGGAGGGACACTGAAGCTTTCTTT	CASTRGRRDTEAFF
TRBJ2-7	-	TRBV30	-	TGTGCCTGGAGTGTAGGGCTAGAGGGCGAGCAGTACTTC	CAWSVGLEGEQYF
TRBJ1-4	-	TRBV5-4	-	TGTGCCAGCAGCCAAGAAACAGGGCGGGAAAAACTGTTTTTT	CASSQETGREKLFF
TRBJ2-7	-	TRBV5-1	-	TGCGCCAGCAGCTTGGGGGACTTAAGGGAATGGGAGCAGTACTTC	CASSLGDLREWEQYF
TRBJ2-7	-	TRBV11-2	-	TGTGCCAGCAGCTCGCTATGGGAGGCCTACGAGCAGTACTTC	CASSSLWEAYEQYF
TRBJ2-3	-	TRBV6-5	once	TGTGCCAGCAGTTACTCCCGGGGTAGGGATACGCAGTATTTT	CASSYSRGRDTQYF
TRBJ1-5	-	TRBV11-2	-	TGTGCCAGCAGCTCCGGGGTTCATCAGCCCCAGCATTTT	CASSSGVHQPQHF